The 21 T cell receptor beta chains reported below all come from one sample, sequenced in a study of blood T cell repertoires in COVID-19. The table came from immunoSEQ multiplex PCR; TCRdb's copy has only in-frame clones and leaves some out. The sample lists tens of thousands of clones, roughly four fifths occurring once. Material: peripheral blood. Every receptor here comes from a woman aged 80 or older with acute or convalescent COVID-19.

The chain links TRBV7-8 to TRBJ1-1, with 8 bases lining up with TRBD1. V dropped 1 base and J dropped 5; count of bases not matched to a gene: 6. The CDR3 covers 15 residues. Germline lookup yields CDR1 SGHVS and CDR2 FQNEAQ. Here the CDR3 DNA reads TGTGCCAGCAGCTTAGTCAGGGGGCGTAATACTGAAGCTTTCTTT. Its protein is CASSLVRGRNTEAFF.

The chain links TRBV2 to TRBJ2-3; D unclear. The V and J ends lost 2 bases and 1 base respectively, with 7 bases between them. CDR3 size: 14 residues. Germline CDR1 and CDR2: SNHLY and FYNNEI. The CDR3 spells CASSESLRTDTQYF. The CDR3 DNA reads TGTGCCAGCAGTGAATCACTGCGCACAGATACGCAGTATTTT.

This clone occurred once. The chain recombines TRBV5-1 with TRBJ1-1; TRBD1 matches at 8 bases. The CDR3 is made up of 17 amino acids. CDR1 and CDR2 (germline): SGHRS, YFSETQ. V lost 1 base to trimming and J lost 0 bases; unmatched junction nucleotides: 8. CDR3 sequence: CASSLTDRGTMNTEAFF. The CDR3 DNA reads TGCGCCAGCAGCTTGACCGACAGGGGCACGATGAACACTGAAGCTTTCTTT.

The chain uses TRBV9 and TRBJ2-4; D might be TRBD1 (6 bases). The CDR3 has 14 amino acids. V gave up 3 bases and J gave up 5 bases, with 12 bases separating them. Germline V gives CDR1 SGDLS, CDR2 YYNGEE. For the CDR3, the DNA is TGTGCCAGCAGCGCGGATGGGGGCGAAAACATTCAGTACTTC. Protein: CASSADGGENIQYF.

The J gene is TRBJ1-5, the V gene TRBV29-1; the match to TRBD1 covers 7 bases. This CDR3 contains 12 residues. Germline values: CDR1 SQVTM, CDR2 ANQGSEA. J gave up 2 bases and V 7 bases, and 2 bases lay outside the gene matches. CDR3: CSAGTGNQPQHF. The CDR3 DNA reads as TGCAGCGCCGGGACAGGCAATCAGCCCCAGCATTTT.

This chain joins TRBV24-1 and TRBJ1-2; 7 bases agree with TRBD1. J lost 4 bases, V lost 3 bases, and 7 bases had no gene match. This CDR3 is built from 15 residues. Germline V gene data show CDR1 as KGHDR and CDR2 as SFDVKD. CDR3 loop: CATSDGGTAIYGYTF. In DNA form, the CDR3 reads TGTGCCACCAGTGATGGCGGGACAGCAATCTATGGCTACACCTTC.

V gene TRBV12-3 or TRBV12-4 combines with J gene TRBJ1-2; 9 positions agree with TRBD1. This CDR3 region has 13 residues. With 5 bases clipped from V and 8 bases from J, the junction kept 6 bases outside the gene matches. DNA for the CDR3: TGTGCCAGCAGTGCCGGGACAGGGCTAGGCTACACCTTC. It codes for CASSAGTGLGYTF.

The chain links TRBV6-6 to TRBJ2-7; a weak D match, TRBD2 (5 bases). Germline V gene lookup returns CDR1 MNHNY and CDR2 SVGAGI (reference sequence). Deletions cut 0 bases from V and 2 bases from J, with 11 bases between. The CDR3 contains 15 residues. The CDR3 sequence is CASSYSSRGTYEQYF. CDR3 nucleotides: TGTGCCAGCAGTTACTCGAGTCGGGGAACCTACGAGCAGTACTTC.

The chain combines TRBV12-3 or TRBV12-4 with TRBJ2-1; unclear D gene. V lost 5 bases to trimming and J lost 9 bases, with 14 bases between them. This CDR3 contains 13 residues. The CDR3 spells CASSTRQVPEQFF. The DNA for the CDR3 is TGTGCCAGCAGTACACGGCAGGTTCCTGAGCAGTTCTTC.

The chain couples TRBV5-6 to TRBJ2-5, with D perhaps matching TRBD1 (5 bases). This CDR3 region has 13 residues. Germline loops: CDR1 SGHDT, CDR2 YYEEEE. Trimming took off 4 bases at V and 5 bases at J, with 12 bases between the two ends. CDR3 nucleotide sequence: TGTGCCAGCAGCAGGGGTTCTCTCGAGACCCAGTACTTC. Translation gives CASSRGSLETQYF.

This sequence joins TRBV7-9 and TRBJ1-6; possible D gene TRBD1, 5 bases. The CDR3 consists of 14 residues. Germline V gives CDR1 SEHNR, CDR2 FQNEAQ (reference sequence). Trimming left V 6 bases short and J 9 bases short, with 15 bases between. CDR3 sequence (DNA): TGTGCCAGCAGTCTGATGGGGGAGGCTTCACCCCTCCACTTT. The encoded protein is CASSLMGEASPLHF. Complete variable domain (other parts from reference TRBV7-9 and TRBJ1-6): DTGVSQNPRHKITKRGQNVTFRCDPISEHNRLYWYRQTLGQGPEFLTYFQNEAQLEKSRLLSDRFSAERPKGSFSTLEIQRTEQGDSAMYLCASSLMGEASPLHFGNGTRLTVT.

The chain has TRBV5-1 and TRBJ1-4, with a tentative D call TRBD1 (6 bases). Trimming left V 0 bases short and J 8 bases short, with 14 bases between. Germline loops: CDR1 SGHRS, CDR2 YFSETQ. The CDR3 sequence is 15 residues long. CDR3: CASSLGPQQGEKLFF. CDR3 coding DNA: TGCGCCAGCAGCTTGGGACCGCAACAGGGCGAAAAACTGTTTTTT.

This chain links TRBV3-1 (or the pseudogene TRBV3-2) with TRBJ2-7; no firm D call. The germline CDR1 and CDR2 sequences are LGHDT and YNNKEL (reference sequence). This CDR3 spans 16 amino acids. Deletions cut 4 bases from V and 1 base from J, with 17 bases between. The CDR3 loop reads CASSLDRLDDSYEQYF. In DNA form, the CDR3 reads TGTGCCAGCAGCCTAGACCGACTGGATGATTCCTACGAGCAGTACTTC.

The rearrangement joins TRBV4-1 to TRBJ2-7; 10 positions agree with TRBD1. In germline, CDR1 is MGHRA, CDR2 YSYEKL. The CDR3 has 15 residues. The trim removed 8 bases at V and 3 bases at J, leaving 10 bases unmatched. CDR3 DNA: TGCGCCAGCGCCGCCAGTAGGACAGGGGGCTACGAGCAGTACTTC. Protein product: CASAASRTGGYEQYF.

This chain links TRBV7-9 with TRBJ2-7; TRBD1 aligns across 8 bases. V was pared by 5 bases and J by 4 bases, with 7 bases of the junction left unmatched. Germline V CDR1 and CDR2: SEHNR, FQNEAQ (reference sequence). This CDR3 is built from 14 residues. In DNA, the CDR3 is TGTGCCAGCAGCCCTGGGACAGGAGTTTACGAGCAGTACTTC. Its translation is CASSPGTGVYEQYF.

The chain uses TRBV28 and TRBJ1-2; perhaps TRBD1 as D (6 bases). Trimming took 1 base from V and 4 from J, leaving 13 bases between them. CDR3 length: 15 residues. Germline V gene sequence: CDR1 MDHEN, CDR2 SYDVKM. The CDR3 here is CASSLYETGSYGYTF. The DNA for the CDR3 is TGTGCCAGCAGTTTATATGAGACAGGCTCCTATGGCTACACCTTC.

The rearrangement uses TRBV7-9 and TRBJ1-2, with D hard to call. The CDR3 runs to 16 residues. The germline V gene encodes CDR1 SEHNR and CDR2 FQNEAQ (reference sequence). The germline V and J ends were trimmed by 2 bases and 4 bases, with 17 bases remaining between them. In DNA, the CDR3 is TGTGCCAGCAGCTTACGGCTGGGCCGAGTTAGCTATGGCTACACCTTC. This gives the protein CASSLRLGRVSYGYTF.

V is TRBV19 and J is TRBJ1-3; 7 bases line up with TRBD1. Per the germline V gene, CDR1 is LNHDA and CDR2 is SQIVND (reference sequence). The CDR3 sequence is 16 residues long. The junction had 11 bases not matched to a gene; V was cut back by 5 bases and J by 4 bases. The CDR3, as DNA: TGTGCCAGTAGTGTCGACAGGGAAAATACCGGAAACACCATATATTTT. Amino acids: CASSVDRENTGNTIYF. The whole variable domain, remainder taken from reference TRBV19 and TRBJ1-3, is DGGITQSPKYLFRKEGQNVTLSCEQNLNHDAMYWYRQDPGQGLRLIYYSQIVNDFQKGDIAEGYSVSREKKESFPLTVTSAQKNPTAFYLCASSVDRENTGNTIYFGEGSWLTVV.

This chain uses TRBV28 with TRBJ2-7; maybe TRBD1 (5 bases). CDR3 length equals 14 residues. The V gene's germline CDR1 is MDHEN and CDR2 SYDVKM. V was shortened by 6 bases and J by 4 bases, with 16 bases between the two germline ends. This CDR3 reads CASSRSGAIYEQYF. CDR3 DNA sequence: TGTGCCAGCAGCCGATCTGGGGCCATATACGAGCAGTACTTC.

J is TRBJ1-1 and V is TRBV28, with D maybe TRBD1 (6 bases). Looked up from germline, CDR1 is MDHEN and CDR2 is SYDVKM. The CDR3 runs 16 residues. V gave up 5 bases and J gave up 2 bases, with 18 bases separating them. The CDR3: CASSPLGAGINTEAFF. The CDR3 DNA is TGTGCCAGCAGTCCCTTGGGGGCAGGGATAAACACTGAAGCTTTCTTT.

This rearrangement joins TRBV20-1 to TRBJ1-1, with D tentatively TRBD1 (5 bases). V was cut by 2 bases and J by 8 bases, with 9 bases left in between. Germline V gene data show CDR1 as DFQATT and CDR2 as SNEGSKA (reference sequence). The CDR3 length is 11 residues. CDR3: CSARRAGEAFF. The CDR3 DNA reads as TGCAGTGCTAGAAGGGCAGGGGAAGCTTTCTTT.